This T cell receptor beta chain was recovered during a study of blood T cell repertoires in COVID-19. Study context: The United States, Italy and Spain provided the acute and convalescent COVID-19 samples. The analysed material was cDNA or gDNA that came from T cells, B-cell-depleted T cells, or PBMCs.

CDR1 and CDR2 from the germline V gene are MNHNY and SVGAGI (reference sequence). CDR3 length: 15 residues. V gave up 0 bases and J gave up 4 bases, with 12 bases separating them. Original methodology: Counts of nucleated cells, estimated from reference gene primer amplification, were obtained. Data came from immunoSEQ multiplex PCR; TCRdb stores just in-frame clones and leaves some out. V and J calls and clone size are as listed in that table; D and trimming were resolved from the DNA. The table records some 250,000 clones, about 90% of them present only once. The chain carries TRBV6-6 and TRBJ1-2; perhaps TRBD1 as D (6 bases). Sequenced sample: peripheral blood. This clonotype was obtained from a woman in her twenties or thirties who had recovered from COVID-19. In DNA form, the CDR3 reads TGTGCCAGCAGTTACTCGGCAGGGGTTGGCTATGGCTACACCTTC. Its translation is CASSYSAGVGYGYTF.